These 4 T cell receptor beta chains were sequenced from one sample in a study of blood T cell dynamics during melanoma immunotherapy (dated by TCRdb to about 2020). The sample's time point label, in plain terms: pre-treatment baseline. Library preparation employed the immunoSEQ multiplex PCR assay. Entries here come from immuneACCESS through TCRdb and include only in-frame sequences with V and J called. Some clones fail to appear in such tables; in the studies checked, an unresolved V gene covers under half of the shortfall, and the cause of the remainder is unknown. Within this sample are roughly 15,000 clones, with under 90% of them counted one time only. The ten largest make up approximately 4.6% of the sample. This material consisted of blood, taken from a patient treated with checkpoint blockade. These receptors were taken from a human donor with melanoma.

The V call is TRBV7-3, the J call TRBJ2-2; unclear D gene. Germline-derived CDR1 and CDR2 are SGHTA and FQGTGA. Trimming pared 3 bases from V and 4 bases from J, leaving 3 bases between. This CDR3 has 12 amino acids. The CDR3: CASSFLTGELFF. For the CDR3, the DNA is TGTGCCAGCAGCTTCCTCACCGGGGAGCTGTTTTTT. The full variable domain, rest sourced from reference TRBV7-3 and TRBJ2-2, is GAGVSQTPSNKVTEKGKYVELRCDPISGHTALYWYRQSLGQGPEFLIYFQGTGAADDSGLPNDRFFAVRPEGSVSTLKIQRTERGDSAVYLCASSFLTGELFFGEGSRLTVL.

This chain joins TRBV7-4 and TRBJ1-3; D call uncertain. The CDR3 is made up of 15 amino acids. Germline V gene lookup returns CDR1 SGHVT and CDR2 SQSDAQ. V was pared by 1 base and J by 4 bases, with 11 bases between. The CDR3 coding sequence is TGTGCCAGCAGCTTAGTGAAGGGTCCAGGAAACACCATATATTTT. Protein: CASSLVKGPGNTIYF.

This chain uses TRBV30 with TRBJ2-4; D is unresolved. CDR3 length: 13 residues. V dropped 0 bases and J dropped 9 bases, with 12 bases sitting between them. Germline V gene data show CDR1 as GTSNPN and CDR2 as SVGIG (reference sequence). The CDR3 region has the DNA TGTGCCTGGAGTGTACTGGGATCGGGCATTCAGTACTTC. This encodes CAWSVLGSGIQYF.

J is TRBJ2-7 and V is TRBV7-6; D may match TRBD1 or TRBD2 (5 bases each). The ends were cut back, 7 bases at V and 9 bases at J, with 19 bases in the middle. The CDR3 consists of 13 residues. Looked up from germline, CDR1 is SGHVS and CDR2 is FNYEAQ. CDR3 in amino acids: CASNPGPPGVQYF. In DNA form, the CDR3 reads TGTGCCAGCAACCCGGGACCCCCTGGTGTGCAGTACTTC.